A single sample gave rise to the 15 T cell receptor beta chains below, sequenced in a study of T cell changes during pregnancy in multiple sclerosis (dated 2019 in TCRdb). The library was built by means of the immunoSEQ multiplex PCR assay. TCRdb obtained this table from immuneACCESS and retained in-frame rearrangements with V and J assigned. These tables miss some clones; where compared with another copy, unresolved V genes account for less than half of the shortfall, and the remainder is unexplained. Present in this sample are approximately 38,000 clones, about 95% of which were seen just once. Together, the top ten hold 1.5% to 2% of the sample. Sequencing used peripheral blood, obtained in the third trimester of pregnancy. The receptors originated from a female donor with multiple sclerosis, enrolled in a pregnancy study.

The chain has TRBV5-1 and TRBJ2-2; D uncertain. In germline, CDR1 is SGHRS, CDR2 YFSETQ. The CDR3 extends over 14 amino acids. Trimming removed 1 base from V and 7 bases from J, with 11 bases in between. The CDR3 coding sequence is TGCGCCAGCAGCTTGATTACCCTCGGCGGGGAGCTGTTTTTT. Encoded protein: CASSLITLGGELFF. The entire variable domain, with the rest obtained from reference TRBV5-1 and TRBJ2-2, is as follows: KAGVTQTPRYLIKTRGQQVTLSCSPISGHRSVSWYQQTPGQGLQFLFEYFSETQRNKGNFPGRFSGRQFSNSRSEMNVSTLELGDSALYLCASSLITLGGELFFGEGSRLTVL.

CDR3 DNA: TGTGCCAGCACGGGGGTCACCGGGGAGCTGTTTTTT. Translating it yields CASTGVTGELFF. The rearrangement uses TRBV9 and TRBJ2-2; D perhaps matches TRBD2 (6 bases). Germline values: CDR1 SGDLS, CDR2 YYNGEE. V was clipped by 6 bases and J by 4 bases, with 7 bases between them. This CDR3 spans 12 amino acids.

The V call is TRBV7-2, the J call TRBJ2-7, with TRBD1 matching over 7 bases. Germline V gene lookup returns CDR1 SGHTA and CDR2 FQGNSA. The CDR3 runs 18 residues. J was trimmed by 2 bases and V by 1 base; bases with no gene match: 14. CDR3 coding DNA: TGTGCCAGCAGCTTAGTGGGCTGGGGACAGCCCAAACCCTACGAGCAGTACTTC. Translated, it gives CASSLVGWGQPKPYEQYF.

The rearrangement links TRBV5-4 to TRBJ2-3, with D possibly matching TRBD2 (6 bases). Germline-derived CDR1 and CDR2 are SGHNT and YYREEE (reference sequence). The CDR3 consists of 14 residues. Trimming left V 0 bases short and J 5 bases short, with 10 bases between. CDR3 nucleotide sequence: TGTGCCAGCAGCTTGGAGGACTATAAAGATACGCAGTATTTT. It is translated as CASSLEDYKDTQYF.

CDR3 in amino acids: CASRGSSDGRYGYTF. DNA for the CDR3: TGTGCCAGCAGAGGTAGTTCAGATGGGAGGTATGGCTACACCTTC. The chain uses TRBV27 and TRBJ1-2; D uncertain. Per the germline V gene, CDR1 is MNHEY and CDR2 is SMNVEV (reference sequence). Between the trimmed V and J ends, which lost 6 bases and 5 bases, there was a span of 19 bases. The CDR3 contains 15 residues.

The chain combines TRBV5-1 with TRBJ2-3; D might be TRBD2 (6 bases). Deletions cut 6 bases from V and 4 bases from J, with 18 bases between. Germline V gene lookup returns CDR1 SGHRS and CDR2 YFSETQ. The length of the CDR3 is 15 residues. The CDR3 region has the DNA TGCGCCAGCAACCCGGTTAGCGGCCTCCCAGATACGCAGTATTTT. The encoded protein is CASNPVSGLPDTQYF. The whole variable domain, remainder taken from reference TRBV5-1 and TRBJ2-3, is KAGVTQTPRYLIKTRGQQVTLSCSPISGHRSVSWYQQTPGQGLQFLFEYFSETQRNKGNFPGRFSGRQFSNSRSEMNVSTLELGDSALYLCASNPVSGLPDTQYFGPGTRLTVL.

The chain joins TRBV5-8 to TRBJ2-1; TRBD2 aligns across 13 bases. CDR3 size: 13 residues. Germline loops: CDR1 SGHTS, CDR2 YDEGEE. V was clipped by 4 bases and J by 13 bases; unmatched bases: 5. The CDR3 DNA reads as TGTGCCAGCAGCGGGACTAGCGGGGCCTTCCAGTTCTTC. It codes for CASSGTSGAFQFF.

The CDR3 here is CASSLQSGIYNEQFF. The CDR3 DNA reads as TGTGCCAGCAGCCTCCAGAGCGGGATATACAATGAGCAGTTCTTC. The chain combines TRBV7-9 with TRBJ2-1, with 7 bases matching TRBD2. CDR3 size: 15 residues. V lost 5 bases and J lost 4; bases outside the gene matches: 8. CDR1 and CDR2 (germline): SEHNR, FQNEAQ (reference sequence).

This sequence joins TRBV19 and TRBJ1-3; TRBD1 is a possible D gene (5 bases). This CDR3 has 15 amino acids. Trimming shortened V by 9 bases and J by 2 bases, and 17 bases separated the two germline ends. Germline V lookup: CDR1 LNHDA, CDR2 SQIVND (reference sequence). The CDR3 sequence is CASRQSWGAGNTIYF. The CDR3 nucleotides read TGTGCCAGCCGGCAGTCGTGGGGGGCTGGAAACACCATATATTTT.

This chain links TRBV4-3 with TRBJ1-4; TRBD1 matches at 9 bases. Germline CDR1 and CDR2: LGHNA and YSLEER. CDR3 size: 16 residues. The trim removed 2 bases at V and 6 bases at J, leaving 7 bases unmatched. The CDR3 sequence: CASSQTGTGWDEKLFF. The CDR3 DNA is TGCGCCAGCAGCCAAACCGGGACAGGGTGGGATGAAAAACTGTTTTTT.

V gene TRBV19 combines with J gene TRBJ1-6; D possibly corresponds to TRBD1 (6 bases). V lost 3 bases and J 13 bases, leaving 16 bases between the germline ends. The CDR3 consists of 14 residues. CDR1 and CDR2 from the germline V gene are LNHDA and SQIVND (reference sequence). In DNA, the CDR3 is TGTGCCAGTAGTATCGGGCAGGGGATTCTTCCCCTCCACTTT. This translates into CASSIGQGILPLHF.

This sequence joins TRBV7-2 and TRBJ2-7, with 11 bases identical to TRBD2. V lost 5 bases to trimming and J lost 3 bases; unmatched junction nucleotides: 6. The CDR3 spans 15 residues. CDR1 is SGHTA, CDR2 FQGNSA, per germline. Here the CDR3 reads CASSKTGTSGYEQYF. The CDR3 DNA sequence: TGTGCCAGCAGCAAGACCGGGACTAGCGGCTACGAGCAGTACTTC.

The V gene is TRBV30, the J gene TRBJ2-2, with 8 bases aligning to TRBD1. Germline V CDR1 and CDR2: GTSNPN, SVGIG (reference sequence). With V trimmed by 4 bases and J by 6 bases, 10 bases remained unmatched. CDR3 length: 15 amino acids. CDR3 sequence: CAWNRGAGGSGELFF. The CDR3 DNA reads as TGTGCCTGGAATAGGGGGGCAGGGGGCTCCGGGGAGCTGTTTTTT.

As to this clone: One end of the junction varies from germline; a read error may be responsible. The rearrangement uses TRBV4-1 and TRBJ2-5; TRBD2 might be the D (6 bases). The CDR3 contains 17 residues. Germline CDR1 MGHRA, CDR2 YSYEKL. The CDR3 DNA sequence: TGCGCCAGCAGCCCTTTAGCCCAGACTAGTCCCCAAGGGACCCAGTACTTC. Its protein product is CASSPLAQTSPQGTQYF.

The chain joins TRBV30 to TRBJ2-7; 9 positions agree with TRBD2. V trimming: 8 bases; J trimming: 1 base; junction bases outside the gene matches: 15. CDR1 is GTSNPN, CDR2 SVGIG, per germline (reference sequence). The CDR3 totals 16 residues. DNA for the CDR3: TGTGCCGCAGAGGCGGGAGGGCCAATCGGTTCCTACGAGCAGTACTTC. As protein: CAAEAGGPIGSYEQYF.